The next 8 T cell receptor beta chains were all read from a single sample in a study of T cell changes during pregnancy in multiple sclerosis. The data were produced by immunoSEQ multiplex PCR, yet TCRdb's version contains in-frame clones alone and is incomplete. The sample yields some 40,000 clones, around 87% seen once. The sequencing here drew on CD4+ T cells from peripheral blood mononuclear cells, taken in the second trimester of pregnancy. These receptors came from a female donor with multiple sclerosis, enrolled in a pregnancy study.

The chain uses TRBV27 and TRBJ1-2, with 11 bases identical to TRBD1. The CDR3 is made up of 15 amino acids. CDR1 and CDR2 (germline): MNHEY, SMNVEV (reference sequence). V shed 4 bases, J shed 7 bases, and the junction held 8 bases outside the gene matches. The CDR3 bases are TGTGCCAGCAGTTCGCAGGACAGGGGGCTGCGTGGCTACACCTTC. Its protein is CASSSQDRGLRGYTF.

The gene calls are TRBV7-8 and TRBJ2-3, with D possibly matching TRBD1 (6 bases). V dropped 2 bases and J dropped 2 bases, with 17 bases sitting between them. CDR1 and CDR2 from the germline V gene are SGHVS and FQNEAQ. The CDR3 is 17 amino acids. CDR3 nucleotide sequence: TGTGCCAGCAGCTTACGGGAACCGGGACATTTCACAGATACGCAGTATTTT. It translates to CASSLREPGHFTDTQYF.

CDR3 region: CASSRDRSSYEQYF. For the CDR3, the DNA is TGTGCCAGCAGTCGGGACAGGAGCTCCTACGAGCAGTACTTC. The rearrangement uses TRBV2 and TRBJ2-7; the match to TRBD1 covers 8 bases. This CDR3 has 14 amino acids. Germline V lookup: CDR1 SNHLY, CDR2 FYNNEI. With V trimmed by 5 bases and J by 0 bases, 3 bases remained unmatched.

The chain links TRBV2 to TRBJ2-7; TRBD2 matches 12 bases. The CDR3 has 16 amino acids. Losses at the gene ends were 3 bases for V and 2 bases for J; bases not matched to a gene: 5. CDR1 SNHLY and CDR2 FYNNEI come from the germline V gene. The CDR3 sequence: CASSDGLAGNTYEQYF. CDR3 nucleotides: TGTGCCAGCAGTGACGGACTAGCGGGAAATACCTACGAGCAGTACTTC.

This clone has only one observation. This sequence joins TRBV9 and TRBJ2-5, with 15 bases aligning to TRBD2. J gave up 5 bases and V 4 bases, and 9 bases lay outside the gene matches. The CDR3 has 17 amino acids. Germline V gene lookup returns CDR1 SGDLS and CDR2 YYNGEE. DNA of the CDR3: TGTGCCAGCAGCCCTGGGGGACTAGCGGGAGGCCGGGAGACCCAGTACTTC. Translating gives CASSPGGLAGGRETQYF.

V gene TRBV5-8 combines with J gene TRBJ2-5, with 8 bases fitting TRBD1. The germline gives CDR1 SGHTS, CDR2 YDEGEE. With V trimmed by 4 bases and J by 4 bases, 9 bases remained unmatched. The CDR3 totals 15 residues. The CDR3 DNA sequence: TGTGCCAGCAGCCAAGGACAGGGAGTTGGAGAGACCCAGTACTTC. The encoded protein is CASSQGQGVGETQYF.

This clone was counted a single time. The V call is TRBV27, the J call TRBJ1-2; the D gene is possibly TRBD1 (6 bases). The CDR3 extends over 17 amino acids. The germline gives CDR1 MNHEY, CDR2 SMNVEV (reference sequence). The V and J ends lost 4 bases and 2 bases respectively, with 20 bases between them. The DNA of the CDR3 is TGTGCCAGCAGTTCCCACCCTTCAGGGGTTCAAAACTATGGCTACACCTTC. It is translated as CASSSHPSGVQNYGYTF.

This rearrangement joins TRBV5-1 to TRBJ2-1; a possible D gene is TRBD2 (6 bases). V lost 4 bases, J lost 7 bases, and 18 bases lay in between. Germline CDR1 and CDR2: SGHRS and YFSETQ. CDR3 length equals 15 residues. As DNA, the CDR3 is TGCGCCAGCAGCCCAGCGGGCGGTACGGTTAATGAGCAGTTCTTC. As protein: CASSPAGGTVNEQFF.